The 25 T cell receptor beta chains presented below share a single source sample, sequenced in a study of T-cell reconstitution after alpha-beta-depleted transplantation in children. Unique molecular identifiers tagged the TCRbeta library. TCRdb passed the PCR reads through MiXCR, listing each CDR3 protein once. The sample contains approximately 1,000,000 distinct CDR3 sequences, roughly 29% of which appear only once. The source material was PBMCs, mostly from graft donor cells, sampled 360 days after TCRalphabeta/CD19-depleted stem cell transplant. The receptor source for this set is a boy under two years old who had a stem cell transplant for SCID, so the T cells may come from the graft donor.

V and J are TRBV7-8 and TRBJ2-3, with no clear D. The V gene's germline CDR1 is SGHVS and CDR2 FQNEAQ. This CDR3 comprises 12 residues. V lost 7 bases, J lost 5 bases, and 10 bases lay in between. The CDR3 DNA is TGTGCCAGCACCCCCTGGGGAGATACGCAGTATTTT. This codes for CASTPWGDTQYF.

The J gene is TRBJ1-2, the V gene TRBV20-1; 7 bases are shared with TRBD1. The germline V gene has CDR1 DFQATT and CDR2 SNEGSKA (reference sequence). The ends lost 0 bases at V and 1 base at J; junction bases unmatched: 8. The CDR3 loop spans 16 amino acids. The CDR3 loop reads CSARDPRQGYNYGYTF. DNA for the CDR3: TGCAGTGCTAGAGATCCTAGACAGGGCTATAACTATGGCTACACCTTC.

The chain recombines TRBV6-1 with TRBJ2-5, with 7 bases aligning to TRBD1. J was trimmed by 1 base and V by 8 bases; bases with no gene match: 13. CDR3 size: 16 residues. The germline CDR1 and CDR2 sequences are MNHNS and SASEGT. The CDR3 protein is CASAVRDRVGQETQYF. The CDR3, as DNA: TGTGCCAGCGCGGTCAGAGACAGGGTCGGCCAAGAGACCCAGTACTTC.

This clonotype was found a few times. The chain recombines TRBV27 with TRBJ2-7; TRBD1 aligns across 7 bases. The germline V gene has CDR1 MNHEY and CDR2 SMNVEV (reference sequence). The length of the CDR3 is 14 residues. V shed 6 bases and J 4 bases; nucleotides not matched to a gene: 9. This CDR3 reads CASSWTGALYEQYF. CDR3 DNA sequence: TGTGCCAGCAGCTGGACAGGAGCGCTATACGAGCAGTACTTC.

In this sample, this clonotype turned up a few times. The chain employs TRBV9 and TRBJ2-7; 9 bases match TRBD2. V was clipped by 0 bases and J by 3 bases; unmatched bases: 7. Germline-derived CDR1 and CDR2 are SGDLS and YYNGEE. CDR3 length equals 16 residues. CDR3 sequence reads: CASSVGPSGNLYEQYF. The CDR3 DNA follows: TGTGCCAGCAGCGTAGGGCCTAGCGGGAACCTCTACGAGCAGTACTTC.

This clonotype was observed a single time. This may arise from a read error, as a much more abundant clone is one base away. The CDR3 region has the DNA TGCGCCAGCAGCCAAGGACAGGGGGCTACCACAGATACGCAGTATTTT. Protein: CASSQGQGATTDTQYF. The rearrangement uses TRBV4-3 and TRBJ2-3; TRBD1 matches 10 bases. There are 16 residues in the CDR3. CDR1 and CDR2 (germline): LGHNA, YSLEER. V dropped 1 base and J dropped 2; count of bases not matched to a gene: 3.

This clonotype was recorded at least ten times. This rearrangement joins TRBV20-1 to TRBJ2-2; no clear D. V was pared by 3 bases and J by 6 bases, with 17 bases between. The CDR3 spans 15 residues. Germline V gives CDR1 DFQATT, CDR2 SNEGSKA (reference sequence). The CDR3 DNA reads TGCAGTGCTAGTAGTTTAGCCTCCTCTCCCGGGGAGCTGTTTTTT. Translated: CSASSLASSPGELFF.

The chain joins TRBV7-8 to TRBJ2-1; 13 positions agree with TRBD2. Germline V gene lookup returns CDR1 SGHVS and CDR2 FQNEAQ. There are 13 residues in the CDR3. V shed 5 bases, J shed 12 bases, and the junction held 4 bases outside the gene matches. CDR3 in amino acids: CASSMTSGGPQFF. The CDR3 DNA reads TGTGCCAGCAGCATGACTAGCGGGGGGCCGCAGTTCTTC.

This clonotype showed up just once. The chain carries TRBV5-1 and TRBJ2-7; TRBD1 aligns across 8 bases. Per germline, CDR1 SGHRS and CDR2 YFSETQ. The CDR3 has 13 amino acids. The J segment lost 5 bases and the V segment lost 4 bases, leaving 5 bases of the junction unmatched. In nucleotides, the CDR3 is TGCGCCAGCAGCCTCTCGACAGGGGACGAGCAGTACTTC. The encoded protein is CASSLSTGDEQYF.

In this sample, this clonotype turned up a few times. Here the CDR3 DNA reads TGCGCCAGCAGCTTGGCCCTTACCTACAATGAGCAGTTCTTC. As protein: CASSLALTYNEQFF. The rearrangement joins TRBV5-1 to TRBJ2-1; the D is unclear. The CDR3 consists of 14 residues. Germline V gene lookup returns CDR1 SGHRS and CDR2 YFSETQ. Trimming removed 0 bases at V and 2 bases at J, with 6 bases between. The variable domain in full, completed from reference TRBV5-1 and TRBJ2-1, reads KAGVTQTPRYLIKTRGQQVTLSCSPISGHRSVSWYQQTPGQGLQFLFEYFSETQRNKGNFPGRFSGRQFSNSRSEMNVSTLELGDSALYLCASSLALTYNEQFFGPGTRLTVL.

This clonotype was counted only a few times. The chain links TRBV4-3 to TRBJ1-2; D is unresolved. The length of the CDR3 is 16 residues. CDR1 and CDR2 from the germline V gene are LGHNA and YSLEER. V was pared by 2 bases and J by 4 bases, with 17 bases between. CDR3 bases: TGCGCCAGCAGCCAAACCATAGGAACCTCCCTCTATGGCTACACCTTC. Its protein product is CASSQTIGTSLYGYTF.

This clonotype has just a few counts. V usage is TRBV5-4 and J usage is TRBJ1-1; no firm D call. Germline CDR1 is SGHNT and CDR2 is YYREEE (reference sequence). V dropped 4 bases and J dropped 0 bases, with 10 bases sitting between them. The CDR3 has 14 residues. The CDR3 coding sequence is TGTGCCAGCAGCCCCATCCACATGAACACTGAAGCTTTCTTT. It is translated as CASSPIHMNTEAFF.

This clonotype came up a few times. The chain recombines TRBV27 with TRBJ2-7; possible D gene TRBD1, 5 bases. V gave up 3 bases and J gave up 5 bases, with 17 bases separating them. This CDR3 comprises 15 residues. Per germline, CDR1 MNHEY and CDR2 SMNVEV (reference sequence). For the CDR3, the DNA is TGTGCCAGCAGTTTTCAGGGTGGACCTCTCAACGAGCAGTACTTC. Translated: CASSFQGGPLNEQYF.

The V call is TRBV20-1, the J call TRBJ2-1; tentatively, D is TRBD1 (6 bases). Looked up from germline, CDR1 is DFQATT and CDR2 is SNEGSKA (reference sequence). The CDR3 loop spans 12 amino acids. CDR3 in amino acids: CSRDKTYNEQFF. CDR3 sequence (DNA): TGCAGCCGGGACAAAACCTACAATGAGCAGTTCTTC.

The table lists this clonotype with many counts. The chain uses TRBV6-1 and TRBJ1-2; no clear D. This CDR3 is built from 15 residues. Trimming stripped 2 bases from V and 5 bases from J, with 15 bases between. Looked up from germline, CDR1 is MNHNS and CDR2 is SASEGT. CDR3 coding DNA: TGTGCCAGCAGTGAAATAGTCCAGGACGGATATGGCTACACCTTC. It yields the protein CASSEIVQDGYGYTF.

The V call is TRBV29-1, the J call TRBJ1-1, with D maybe TRBD1 (6 bases). The CDR3 sequence is 16 residues long. Trimming pared 3 bases from V and 1 base from J, leaving 18 bases between. CDR1 and CDR2 (germline): SQVTM, ANQGSEA. The CDR3, as DNA: TGCAGCGTTGATTGGGTTCTGGGGGCGCGGAACACTGAAGCTTTCTTT. This codes for CSVDWVLGARNTEAFF.

This clonotype showed up many times. The chain employs TRBV5-6 and TRBJ2-1; TRBD2 aligns across 7 bases. Germline CDR1 is SGHDT and CDR2 is YYEEEE. The CDR3 covers 16 residues. The junction had 9 bases not matched to a gene; V was cut back by 6 bases and J by 0 bases. The CDR3 nucleotides read TGTGCCAGCACCTCCGGGACTAAAGGCTCCTACAATGAGCAGTTCTTC. Translated: CASTSGTKGSYNEQFF. Filled out from reference TRBV5-6 and TRBJ2-1, the complete variable domain reads DAGVTQSPTHLIKTRGQQVTLRCSPKSGHDTVSWYQQALGQGPQFIFQYYEEEERQRGNFPDRFSGHQFPNYSSELNVNALLLGDSALYLCASTSGTKGSYNEQFFGPGTRLTVL.

The V and J genes are TRBV3-1 and TRBJ2-7; D possibly uses TRBD1 or TRBD2 (6 bases each). The CDR3 contains 15 residues. Per germline, CDR1 LGHDT and CDR2 YNNKEL (reference sequence). V dropped 4 bases and J dropped 1 base, with 14 bases sitting between them. The CDR3 DNA reads TGTGCCAGCAGCCCATCGAGGGGGGAATCCTACGAGCAGTACTTC. Its translation: CASSPSRGESYEQYF.

This clonotype was recorded only once. This may be a read error, as it is one base from a much larger clone. The chain is built from TRBV5-6 and TRBJ1-1; weak D call: TRBD1 (6 bases). CDR1 is SGHDT and CDR2 is YYEEEE in the germline V gene. Trimming removed 3 bases from V and 2 bases from J, with 11 bases in between. The CDR3 extends over 14 amino acids. CDR3 nucleotides: TGTGCCAGCAGCTCGGGACACGATAACACTGAAGCTTTCTTT. Protein sequence: CASSSGHDNTEAFF.

Concerning this clonotype itself: At one of its ends the junction is not consistent with the germline gene, which may arise from a read error. V usage is TRBV12-3 or TRBV12-4 and J usage is TRBJ2-5; D tentatively reads TRBD1 or TRBD2 (5 bases each). CDR3 length: 15 amino acids. CDR3 sequence: CASNLGGQGQETQYF. CDR3 in DNA: TGTGCCAGCAATTTAGGAGGTCAGGGCCAAGAGACCCAGTACTTC.

This clonotype was seen more than once but under ten times. V is TRBV3-1 and J is TRBJ2-5; no reliable D call. V was pared by 3 bases and J by 2 bases, with 7 bases between. Germline CDR1 LGHDT, CDR2 YNNKEL (reference sequence). The CDR3 has 13 residues. In nucleotides, the CDR3 is TGTGCCAGCAGCCACCGCAGGCAAGAGACCCAGTACTTC. It is translated as CASSHRRQETQYF.

This clonotype was recorded a few times. The CDR3 loop reads CASIRGTGLHYEQYF. CDR3 DNA sequence: TGTGCCAGCATTAGAGGCACGGGCCTCCACTACGAGCAGTACTTC. The chain has TRBV28 and TRBJ2-7; D ambiguous. The ends were cut back, 7 bases at V and 3 bases at J, with 19 bases in the middle. This CDR3 has 15 residues. Germline assignment: CDR1 MDHEN and CDR2 SYDVKM.

This clonotype was seen more than once but under ten times. This sequence joins TRBV4-3 and TRBJ1-3; perhaps TRBD1 as D (5 bases). This CDR3 region has 19 residues. Deletions cut 1 base from V and 2 bases from J, with 21 bases between. Germline V gene sequence: CDR1 LGHNA, CDR2 YSLEER. This chain's CDR3 is CASSQGMSSAARAGNTIYF. The CDR3 DNA sequence: TGCGCCAGCAGCCAAGGAATGTCATCAGCTGCCAGGGCTGGAAACACCATATATTTT.

This CDR3 is CASSQGQHYYGYTF. In DNA, the CDR3 is TGTGCCAGCAGCCAAGGACAGCACTACTATGGCTACACCTTC. This chain connects TRBV3-1 to TRBJ1-2; D might be TRBD1 (5 bases). The CDR3 totals 14 residues. V lost 1 base, J lost 3 bases, and 9 bases lay in between. Germline V lookup: CDR1 LGHDT, CDR2 YNNKEL (reference sequence).

Only a few counts were recorded for this clonotype. The V gene is TRBV5-1, the J gene TRBJ2-1; D is possibly TRBD1 or TRBD2 (5 bases each). The CDR3 covers 13 residues. CDR1 SGHRS and CDR2 YFSETQ come from the germline V gene. Trimming removed 2 bases from V and 6 bases from J, with 9 bases in between. The CDR3 is CASSFWGINEQFF. CDR3 sequence (DNA): TGCGCCAGCAGCTTTTGGGGGATCAATGAGCAGTTCTTC. Combining the CDR3 with reference TRBV5-1 and TRBJ2-1 gives the whole variable domain KAGVTQTPRYLIKTRGQQVTLSCSPISGHRSVSWYQQTPGQGLQFLFEYFSETQRNKGNFPGRFSGRQFSNSRSEMNVSTLELGDSALYLCASSFWGINEQFFGPGTRLTVL.